Listed here are 13 T cell receptor beta chains from one sample, sequenced in a study of breast tumors, draining lymph nodes, adjacent tissues. TCRdb fed the multiplex PCR reads into MiXCR, producing one record per CDR3 protein. Seen here are about 66,000 distinct CDR3 sequences, over 40% observed once, and the top ten hold more than 7.5%. The specimen sequenced was breast tumor tissue. The receptors derive from a female donor with breast cancer. Some clones in this sample may be carry-over from other donors' samples.

The chain recombines TRBV6-1 with TRBJ1-1, with 9 nucleotides matching TRBD1. Unmatched junction bases numbered 8, after V lost 8 bases and J lost 1 base. This CDR3 is built from 15 residues. Looked up from germline, CDR1 is MNHNS and CDR2 is SASEGT. CDR3 nucleotides: TGTGCCAGCCCAGGGACAGGGAAGGCGAACACTGAAGCTTTCTTT. Amino acid sequence: CASPGTGKANTEAFF.

This clonotype was recorded once. The chain recombines TRBV6-1 with TRBJ2-2; a possible D gene is TRBD1 (5 bases). Germline V gene data show CDR1 as MNHNS and CDR2 as SASEGT. The CDR3 has 15 amino acids. V gave up 7 bases and J gave up 5 bases, with 17 bases separating them. In DNA form, the CDR3 reads TGTGCCAGCAATCTCCTGGCAGGGAAAACCGGGGAGCTGTTTTTT. Translated, it gives CASNLLAGKTGELFF.

This clonotype is a singleton in its sample. CDR3 in DNA: TGTGCCATCAGGACTAGCGGGGTAGATGAGCAGTTCTTC. Amino acid sequence: CAIRTSGVDEQFF. The genes are TRBV10-3 and TRBJ2-1; 11 nucleotides align to TRBD2. The V segment lost 6 bases and the J segment 8 bases; nucleotides outside the gene matches: 3. Germline V gene data show CDR1 as ENHRY and CDR2 as SYGVKD. This CDR3 has 13 amino acids.

Comment on this clonotype: A single base separates this from a much larger clone, so it may be a read error. The chain is built from TRBV4-1 and TRBJ1-2, with D maybe TRBD1 (6 bases). The CDR3 runs 15 residues. Per the germline V gene, CDR1 is MGHRA and CDR2 is YSYEKL. CDR3 DNA sequence: TGCGCCAGCGGCCAGGGGCACGGGGCCAACTATGGCTACACCTTC. Translated: CASGQGHGANYGYTF.

This clonotype was counted many times. V and J are TRBV7-3 and TRBJ1-6; D gene unclear. Germline CDR1 and CDR2: SGHTA and FQGTGA. Trimming stripped 2 bases from V and 10 bases from J, with 12 bases between. CDR3 size: 14 residues. CDR3 region: CASSLGLSESPLHF. The DNA of the CDR3 is TGTGCCAGCAGCTTAGGCCTGTCTGAGTCACCCCTCCACTTT.

This clonotype has ten or more counts. The rearrangement joins TRBV25-1 to TRBJ2-2; 9 positions agree with TRBD1. V lost 7 bases, J lost 7 bases, and 7 bases stayed unmatched. CDR1 is MGHDK, CDR2 SYGVNS, per germline. The CDR3 has 14 residues. CDR3 coding DNA: TGTGCCAGCATGGGACAGGGCTTCGGCGGGGAGCTGTTTTTT. This translates into CASMGQGFGGELFF.

This clonotype was detected many times. V usage is TRBV5-8 and J usage is TRBJ2-3, with D perhaps TRBD2 (6 bases). V was shortened by 4 bases and J by 0 bases, with 15 bases between the two germline ends. CDR1 and CDR2 from the germline V gene are SGHTS and YDEGEE. The CDR3 is 16 residues long. CDR3 region: CASSATIAVSTDTQYF. CDR3 coding DNA: TGTGCCAGCAGCGCCACAATAGCGGTCAGCACAGATACGCAGTATTTT.

This clonotype was counted ten times or more. This chain uses TRBV9 with TRBJ2-7; possibly TRBD2 for D (6 bases). The CDR3 is 16 residues long. Trimming took 0 bases from V and 0 from J, leaving 13 bases between them. The germline gives CDR1 SGDLS, CDR2 YYNGEE. The DNA of the CDR3 is TGTGCCAGCAGCGTAGGGAGTAGCGGAAGCTCCTACGAGCAGTACTTC. Its translation is CASSVGSSGSSYEQYF.

The table lists this clonotype with many counts. V gene TRBV7-8 combines with J gene TRBJ1-4, with D tentatively TRBD1 (6 bases). Germline V gene data show CDR1 as SGHVS and CDR2 as FQNEAQ. CDR3 length equals 15 residues. V was cut by 5 bases and J by 0 bases, with 10 bases left in between. The CDR3 coding sequence is TGTGCCAGCAGCGACTCAGGGGCAACTAATGAAAAACTGTTTTTT. Residues: CASSDSGATNEKLFF. The variable domain in full, with the rest retrieved from reference TRBV7-8 and TRBJ1-4, is GAGVSQSPRYKVAKRGQDVALRCDPISGHVSLFWYQQALGQGPEFLTYFQNEAQLDKSGLPSDRFFAERPEGSVSTLKIQRTQQEDSAVYLCASSDSGATNEKLFFGSGTQLSVL.

The chain employs TRBV7-6 and TRBJ2-7, with 16 positions matching TRBD2. CDR3 length: 18 amino acids. The germline V gene encodes CDR1 SGHVS and CDR2 FNYEAQ. V lost 6 bases and J lost 12; bases outside the gene matches: 20. The CDR3: CASSKVSGTSGGAVWRYF. CDR3 DNA: TGTGCCAGCAGTAAAGTTTCCGGGACTAGCGGGGGGGCAGTATGGCGGTACTTC.

At least ten counts were recorded for this clonotype. CDR3 region: CASSFTQGNEQFF. The CDR3 DNA follows: TGTGCCAGCAGCTTTACACAGGGTAATGAGCAGTTCTTC. The J gene is TRBJ2-1, the V gene TRBV3-1; D is perhaps TRBD1 (6 bases). The CDR3 is 13 amino acids. The V end was cut by 5 bases, the J end by 7 bases, with 12 bases between. Germline CDR1 LGHDT, CDR2 YNNKEL (reference sequence).

This clonotype came up a few times. This could be a read error, since a much larger clone is one nucleotide away. The chain couples TRBV20-1 to TRBJ2-7; D not resolved. V lost 0 bases and J lost 6, with 15 bases in between. Looked up from germline, CDR1 is DFQATT and CDR2 is SNEGSKA (reference sequence). The CDR3 spans 14 residues. The CDR3 reads CSARDARSRSEQYF. CDR3 in DNA: TGCAGTGCTAGAGATGCGAGGAGCCGCTCCGAGCAGTACTTC.

This clonotype came up a few times. V usage is TRBV24-1 and J usage is TRBJ2-5; 10 bases align to TRBD1. The CDR3 consists of 16 residues. Trimming cost V 4 bases and J 2 bases; bases outside gene matches: 6. Germline loops: CDR1 KGHDR, CDR2 SFDVKD. This chain's CDR3 is CATSDLRTGGQETQYF. The CDR3, as DNA: TGTGCCACCAGTGACTTAAGGACAGGGGGGCAAGAGACCCAGTACTTC.